Below, 26 T cell receptor beta chains from the same sample are listed, as sequenced in a study of blood T cell repertoires in COVID-19. The method was immunoSEQ multiplex PCR; TCRdb's version includes in-frame clones alone and lacks a portion of them. The data show around 78,000 clones, roughly 85% seen once. Sequencing was carried out using peripheral blood. These receptor sequences come from a man aged 45-65 years with active or convalescent COVID-19.

The rearrangement links TRBV2 to TRBJ2-2; TRBD2 matches at 7 bases. Germline trimming cut 3 bases from V and 2 bases from J; bases unmatched to any gene: 6. Germline lookup yields CDR1 SNHLY and CDR2 FYNNEI. The CDR3 contains 16 residues. The CDR3 DNA sequence: TGTGCCAGCAGTGATAAGGCTAGCGGAAACACCGGGGAGCTGTTTTTT. Its translation: CASSDKASGNTGELFF.

This chain links TRBV2 with TRBJ1-6; 8 bases map to TRBD1. Germline V gene lookup returns CDR1 SNHLY and CDR2 FYNNEI. This CDR3 is 17 amino acids long. With V trimmed by 8 bases and J by 0 bases, 9 bases remained unmatched. Here the CDR3 reads CASGTGLFSSYNSPLHF. The CDR3 coding sequence is TGTGCCAGCGGGACAGGCCTATTCAGCTCCTATAATTCACCCCTCCACTTT.

The V gene is TRBV19, the J gene TRBJ1-5; D is unresolved. The CDR3 runs to 15 residues. CDR1 is LNHDA, CDR2 SQIVND, per germline (reference sequence). The V end lost 3 bases, the J end lost 0 bases, and 9 bases lay between the germline ends. The DNA of the CDR3 is TGTGCCAGTAGTATGCGGCAGTCTAGCAATCAGCCCCAGCATTTT. It translates to CASSMRQSSNQPQHF.

This chain connects TRBV12-5 to TRBJ1-1; 8 bases fit TRBD1. The germline CDR1 and CDR2 sequences are LGHNT and FRNRAP. The V segment lost 1 base and the J segment 0 bases; nucleotides outside the gene matches: 7. The CDR3 sequence is 17 residues long. The CDR3 DNA sequence: TGTGCTAGTGGTTTGGGACAGGGGAGTGGGTTGAACACTGAAGCTTTCTTT. Translating gives CASGLGQGSGLNTEAFF.

This clone was found once. The chain has TRBV5-4 and TRBJ2-3, with a weak D call TRBD2 (6 bases). The germline gives CDR1 SGHNT, CDR2 YYREEE (reference sequence). The ends were cut back, 4 bases at V and 3 bases at J, with 18 bases in the middle. CDR3 size: 16 residues. In DNA form, the CDR3 reads TGTGCCAGCAGCCCCCGCGGGGCCAGTTCAACAGATACGCAGTATTTT. The encoded protein is CASSPRGASSTDTQYF.

The chain is built from TRBV4-1 and TRBJ1-4; no firm D call. Trimming took 1 base from V and 7 from J, leaving 13 bases between them. The CDR3 has 15 amino acids. The V gene's germline CDR1 is MGHRA and CDR2 YSYEKL. CDR3 nucleotides: TGCGCCAGCAGCCAAGGTCCGGGGAGGGTTGAAAAACTGTTTTTT. It specifies CASSQGPGRVEKLFF.

The chain combines TRBV4-3 with TRBJ1-2; D remains ambiguous. Germline V gene data show CDR1 as LGHNA and CDR2 as YSLEER. V lost 3 bases to trimming and J lost 0 bases, with 17 bases between them. This CDR3 is built from 17 residues. The CDR3 DNA follows: TGCGCCAGCAGCCACGAAAACGACCGAGGATCTAACTATGGCTACACCTTC. Its translation is CASSHENDRGSNYGYTF.

The chain employs TRBV5-8 and TRBJ1-2; D remains ambiguous. Germline CDR1 is SGHTS and CDR2 is YDEGEE. The CDR3 length is 13 residues. The V end lost 0 bases, the J end lost 2 bases, and 5 bases lay between the germline ends. The CDR3 nucleotides read TGTGCCAGCAGCTTGGGGCAGAACTATGGCTACACCTTC. Its protein is CASSLGQNYGYTF. The complete variable domain, with remaining parts taken from reference TRBV5-8 and TRBJ1-2, reads EAGVTQSPTHLIKTRGQQATLRCSPISGHTSVYWYQQALGLGLQFLLWYDEGEERNRGNFPPRFSGRQFPNYSSELNVNALELEDSALYLCASSLGQNYGYTFGSGTRLTVV.

The CDR3, as DNA: TGTGCCAGCAGTTACATAGCGGGGGGGCCTATTAATGAGCAGTTCTTC. Its protein is CASSYIAGGPINEQFF. The chain has TRBV6-2 or TRBV6-3 and TRBJ2-1, with 11 bases that match TRBD2. Germline V gives CDR1 MNHEY, CDR2 SVGEGT. J was trimmed by 7 bases and V by 2 bases; bases with no gene match: 7. The CDR3 is 16 residues long.

This clone turned up a few times. This chain links TRBV7-8 with TRBJ1-4; D is possibly TRBD1 (6 bases). The CDR3 sequence is 18 residues long. The germline gives CDR1 SGHVS, CDR2 FQNEAQ. V lost 2 bases and J lost 8, with 24 bases in between. CDR3 DNA sequence: TGTGCCAGCAGCTTACGTGCCACGCCTGCGGAAAGGGGGGAAAAACTGTTTTTT. It encodes CASSLRATPAERGEKLFF.

The gene calls are TRBV2 and TRBJ1-2; D remains ambiguous. Trimming took off 6 bases at V and 4 bases at J, with 18 bases between the two ends. The CDR3 contains 15 residues. In germline, CDR1 is SNHLY, CDR2 FYNNEI. Here the CDR3 reads CASRPAGREGYGYTF. DNA of the CDR3: TGTGCCAGCAGGCCCGCCGGGCGGGAGGGCTATGGCTACACCTTC.

CDR3 nucleotide sequence: TGCAGCGTTGGAGGGTTTGGAAACACCATATATTTT. It is translated as CSVGGFGNTIYF. V and J are TRBV29-1 and TRBJ1-3; D is uncertain. CDR3 length: 12 amino acids. V was trimmed by 4 bases and J by 3 bases, leaving 7 bases between them. Germline CDR1 is SQVTM and CDR2 is ANQGSEA. Full variable domain (missing parts from reference TRBV29-1 and TRBJ1-3): SAVISQKPSRDICQRGTSLTIQCQVDSQVTMMFWYRQQPGQSLTLIATANQGSEATYESGFVIDKFPISRPNLTFSTLTVSNMSPEDSSIYLCSVGGFGNTIYFGEGSWLTVV.

The chain carries TRBV4-2 and TRBJ2-1; 14 bases map to TRBD2. After removal of 2 bases from V and 6 bases from J, the junction contained 15 bases not matched to a gene. The germline V gene has CDR1 LGHNA and CDR2 YNFKEQ. This CDR3 has 20 residues. In DNA, the CDR3 is TGTGCCAGCAGCCAAAATCCCGGGACTAGCGGGGGTTACCTCTCCAATGAGCAGTTCTTC. This sequence encodes CASSQNPGTSGGYLSNEQFF.

The chain has TRBV3-1 (or the pseudogene TRBV3-2) and TRBJ2-7, with a tentative D call TRBD2 (5 bases). The CDR3 runs 15 residues. CDR1 and CDR2 from the germline V gene are LGHDT and YNNKEL (reference sequence). Trimming removed 2 bases from V and 3 bases from J, with 14 bases in between. CDR3 nucleotide sequence: TGTGCCAGCAGCCAAAGGTTACCTGGAGGCTACGAGCAGTACTTC. This translates into CASSQRLPGGYEQYF.

The CDR3 DNA sequence: TGTGCCACCAGTGGAAGGGACAGGGGGCCCGGTAATGAAAAACTGTTTTTT. Translation: CATSGRDRGPGNEKLFF. The genes are TRBV24-1 and TRBJ1-4; 12 nucleotides line up with TRBD1. The CDR3 runs 17 residues. CDR1 and CDR2 (germline): KGHDR, SFDVKD. The J segment lost 4 bases and the V segment lost 5 bases, leaving 7 bases of the junction unmatched.

The chain joins TRBV19 to TRBJ2-1; D is undetermined. The V gene's germline CDR1 is LNHDA and CDR2 SQIVND (reference sequence). The V gene lost 5 bases and the J gene lost 8 bases, with 10 bases spanning the gap. The CDR3 totals 12 residues. The CDR3, as DNA: TGTGCCAGTAGTTCCCTGGGCTATGAGCAGTTCTTC. Amino acid sequence: CASSSLGYEQFF.

This clone was observed once. The V gene is TRBV5-6, the J gene TRBJ1-2, with a weak D call TRBD1 (6 bases). V lost 1 base, J lost 4 bases, and 17 bases lay in between. The CDR3 length is 16 residues. Germline loops: CDR1 SGHDT, CDR2 YYEEEE. The CDR3 here is CASSLMWGEGVYGYTF. CDR3 nucleotides: TGTGCCAGCAGCTTGATGTGGGGCGAGGGGGTCTATGGCTACACCTTC. Full variable domain (outside the CDR3, taken from reference TRBV5-6 and TRBJ1-2): DAGVTQSPTHLIKTRGQQVTLRCSPKSGHDTVSWYQQALGQGPQFIFQYYEEEERQRGNFPDRFSGHQFPNYSSELNVNALLLGDSALYLCASSLMWGEGVYGYTFGSGTRLTVV.

The rearrangement uses TRBV7-2 and TRBJ2-5, with no clear D. CDR3 size: 14 residues. Germline V lookup: CDR1 SGHTA, CDR2 FQGNSA. V was cut by 4 bases and J by 0 bases, with 9 bases left in between. The CDR3 nucleotides read TGTGCCAGCAGCTCAAAACAGAACCAAGAGACCCAGTACTTC. This encodes CASSSKQNQETQYF.

The chain uses TRBV6-5 and TRBJ1-4, with D perhaps TRBD1 (5 bases). The CDR3 is made up of 16 amino acids. CDR1 is MNHEY, CDR2 SVGAGI, per germline. Trimming removed 0 bases at V and 4 bases at J, with 12 bases between. This CDR3 is CASSYSKARVNEKLFF. The CDR3 nucleotides are TGTGCCAGCAGTTACTCGAAGGCCAGGGTTAATGAAAAACTGTTTTTT.

The CDR3 DNA reads TGTGCCTGGAGTGTACTCGGGGGAGACTATGGCTACACCTTC. As protein: CAWSVLGGDYGYTF. V gene TRBV30 combines with J gene TRBJ1-2; a weak D match, TRBD1 (5 bases). Germline V gives CDR1 GTSNPN, CDR2 SVGIG (reference sequence). The CDR3 runs to 14 residues. V lost 0 bases to trimming and J lost 3 bases, with 11 bases between them.

The genes are TRBV13 and TRBJ2-1; 9 bases match TRBD2. The CDR3 sequence is 16 residues long. The V gene end was trimmed by 8 bases and the J gene end by 7 bases; junction bases not matched to a gene: 15. CDR1 PRHDT and CDR2 FYEKMQ come from the germline V gene (reference sequence). The CDR3 loop is CASGLGASGILNEQFF. The CDR3 coding sequence is TGTGCCAGCGGATTAGGGGCTAGCGGGATTCTGAATGAGCAGTTCTTC.

This chain joins TRBV24-1 and TRBJ2-1; 11 nucleotides align to TRBD2. Losses at the gene ends were 6 bases for V and 9 bases for J; bases not matched to a gene: 12. The CDR3 sequence is 16 residues long. CDR1 is KGHDR and CDR2 is SFDVKD in the germline V gene. The CDR3 bases are TGTGCCACCAGTTCCCTGGGTAGCGGGGGGGCCGGTGAGCAGTTCTTC. Translation: CATSSLGSGGAGEQFF.

The CDR3 nucleotides read TGTGCCTGGAGTGCCGGGACAGGGTCCTACGAGCAGTACTTC. Its translation: CAWSAGTGSYEQYF. V and J are TRBV30 and TRBJ2-7, with 9 bases fitting TRBD1. This CDR3 has 14 residues. After removal of 1 base from V and 1 base from J, the junction contained 2 bases not matched to a gene. Germline lookup yields CDR1 GTSNPN and CDR2 SVGIG (reference sequence).

The chain employs TRBV7-9 and TRBJ2-3; D remains ambiguous. The germline V gene has CDR1 SEHNR and CDR2 FQNEAQ (reference sequence). V gave up 10 bases and J gave up 7 bases, with 18 bases separating them. This CDR3 is built from 13 residues. CDR3 residues: CATRLGSGYTQYF. CDR3 nucleotide sequence: TGTGCCACCCGTTTAGGTTCCGGGTATACGCAGTATTTT. The full variable domain, its missing parts supplied by reference TRBV7-9 and TRBJ2-3, is DTGVSQNPRHKITKRGQNVTFRCDPISEHNRLYWYRQTLGQGPEFLTYFQNEAQLEKSRLLSDRFSAERPKGSFSTLEIQRTEQGDSAMYLCATRLGSGYTQYFGPGTRLTVL.

This clone was detected a few times. DNA for the CDR3: TGTGCCAGCAGTGACAGGGCTGGAAAGACTGAAGCTTTCTTT. Amino acids: CASSDRAGKTEAFF. The V and J genes are TRBV27 and TRBJ1-1; 7 nucleotides match TRBD1. The CDR3 loop spans 14 amino acids. Per germline, CDR1 MNHEY and CDR2 SMNVEV (reference sequence). Unmatched junction bases numbered 8, after V lost 5 bases and J lost 5 bases.

V gene TRBV30 combines with J gene TRBJ1-1; 7 nucleotides align to TRBD1. The CDR3 sequence is 12 residues long. Losses at the gene ends were 2 bases for V and 4 bases for J; bases not matched to a gene: 1. Germline lookup yields CDR1 GTSNPN and CDR2 SVGIG (reference sequence). CDR3 sequence (DNA): TGTGCCTGGAGTCCAGGGGGCACTGAAGCTTTCTTT. Translating gives CAWSPGGTEAFF. The variable domain in full, with the rest retrieved from reference TRBV30 and TRBJ1-1, is SQTIHQWPATLVQPVGSPLSLECTVEGTSNPNLYWYRQAAGRGLQLLFYSVGIGQISSEVPQNLSASRPQDRQFILSSKKLLLSDSGFYLCAWSPGGTEAFFGQGTRLTVV.